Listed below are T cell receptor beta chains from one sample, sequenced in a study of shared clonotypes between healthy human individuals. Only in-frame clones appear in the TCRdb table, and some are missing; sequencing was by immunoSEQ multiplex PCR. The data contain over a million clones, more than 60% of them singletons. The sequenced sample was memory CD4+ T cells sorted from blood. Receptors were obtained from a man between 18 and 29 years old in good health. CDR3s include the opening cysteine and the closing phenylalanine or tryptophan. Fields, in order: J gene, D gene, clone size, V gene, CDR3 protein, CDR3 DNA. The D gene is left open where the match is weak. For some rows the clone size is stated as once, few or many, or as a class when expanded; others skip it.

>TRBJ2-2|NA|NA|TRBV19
CASSIQAGANTGELFF
TGTGCCAGTAGTATACAAGCGGGCGCGAACACCGGGGAGCTGTTTTTT
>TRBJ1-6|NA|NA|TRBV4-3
CASSQGSRGLNSPLHF
TGCGCCAGCAGCCAAGGATCCCGGGGACTGAATTCACCCCTCCACTTT
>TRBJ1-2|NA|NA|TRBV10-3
CAISESAGVNGYTF
TGTGCCATCAGTGAGTCAGCTGGGGTCAATGGCTACACCTTC
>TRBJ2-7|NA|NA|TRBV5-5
CASSHPGTPGRDEQYF
TGTGCCAGCAGCCACCCGGGGACCCCCGGGAGAGACGAGCAGTACTTC
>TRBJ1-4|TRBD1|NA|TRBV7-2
CASSDRDRLNEKLFF
TGTGCCAGCAGCGACCGGGACAGACTAAATGAAAAACTGTTTTTT
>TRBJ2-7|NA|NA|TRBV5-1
CASSAGTSYEQYF
TGCGCCAGCAGCGCAGGGACTTCCTACGAGCAGTACTTC
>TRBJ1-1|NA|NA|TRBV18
CASSPGIGAEAFF
TGTGCCAGCTCACCGGGGATTGGGGCTGAAGCTTTCTTT
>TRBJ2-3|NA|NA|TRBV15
CATSRGDLAVGADTQYF
TGTGCCACCAGCAGAGGGGATCTTGCTGTCGGGGCAGATACGCAGTATTTT
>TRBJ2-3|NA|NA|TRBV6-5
CASSFTGRTLADTQYF
TGTGCCAGCAGTTTTACAGGACGGACCCTCGCAGATACGCAGTATTTT
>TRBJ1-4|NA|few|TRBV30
CAWNLRANEKLFF
TGTGCCTGGAATCTTAGGGCTAATGAAAAACTGTTTTTT
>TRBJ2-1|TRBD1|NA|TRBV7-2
CASSKGQGKYNEQFF
TGTGCCAGCAGCAAGGGACAGGGGAAGTACAATGAGCAGTTCTTC
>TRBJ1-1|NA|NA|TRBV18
CASSPMARGLNTEAFF
TGTGCCAGCTCACCAATGGCCAGGGGCCTGAACACTGAAGCTTTCTTT
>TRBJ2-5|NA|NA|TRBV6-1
CASSEQGRDGETQYF
TGTGCCAGCAGTGAACAGGGGAGGGACGGGGAGACCCAGTACTTC
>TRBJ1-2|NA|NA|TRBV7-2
CASSLVPDPNYGYTF
TGTGCCAGCAGCTTAGTACCGGATCCTAACTATGGCTACACCTTC
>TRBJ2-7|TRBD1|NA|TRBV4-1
CASSRKDRVGTEQYF
TGCGCCAGCAGCCGAAAAGACAGGGTGGGAACCGAGCAGTACTTC
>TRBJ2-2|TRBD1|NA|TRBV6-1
CASSGQGGTGELFF
TGTGCCAGCAGCGGACAGGGGGGGACCGGGGAGCTGTTTTTT
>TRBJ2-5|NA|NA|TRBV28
CASSSKQGTQYF
TGTGCCAGCAGTTCCAAGCAGGGGACCCAGTACTTC
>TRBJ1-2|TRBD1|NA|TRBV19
CASSIGTGFGYTF
TGTGCCAGTAGTATCGGGACAGGGTTTGGCTACACCTTC
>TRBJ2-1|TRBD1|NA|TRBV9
CASSVDGGTGSSEQFF
TGTGCCAGCAGCGTAGATGGGGGGACAGGCTCCTCTGAGCAGTTCTTC
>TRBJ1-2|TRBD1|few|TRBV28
CASSTPGQGNYGYTF
TGTGCCAGCAGTACACCGGGACAGGGGAACTATGGCTACACCTTC
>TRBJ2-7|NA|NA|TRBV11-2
CASSRGLTDKQYF
TGTGCCAGCAGCCGGGGACTCACTGACAAGCAGTACTTC
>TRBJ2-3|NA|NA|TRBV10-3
CAISWDGNTDTQYF
TGTGCCATCAGTTGGGACGGTAACACAGATACGCAGTATTTT
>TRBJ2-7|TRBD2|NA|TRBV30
CASSRTSGYEQYF
TGTGCCTCCTCACGGACTAGCGGCTACGAGCAGTACTTC
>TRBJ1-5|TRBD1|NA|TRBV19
CASDDRASNQPQHF
TGTGCCAGTGACGACAGGGCCAGCAATCAGCCCCAGCATTTT
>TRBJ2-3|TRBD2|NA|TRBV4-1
CASSQRTSGYTDTQYF
TGCGCCAGCAGCCAAAGGACTAGCGGTTACACAGATACGCAGTATTTT
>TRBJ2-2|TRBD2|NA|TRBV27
CASSLWPAGGTGELFF
TGTGCCAGCAGTTTATGGCCAGCGGGAGGGACCGGGGAGCTGTTTTTT
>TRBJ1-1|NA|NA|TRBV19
CATIDRSMATEAFF
TGTGCCACCATAGACAGGAGCATGGCCACTGAAGCTTTCTTT
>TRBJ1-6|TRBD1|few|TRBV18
CASSPPTGNSPLHF
TGTGCCAGCTCACCACCGACAGGGAATTCACCCCTCCACTTT
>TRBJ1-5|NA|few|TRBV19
CASSIGQIGNQPQHF
TGTGCCAGTAGTATCGGACAGATCGGTAATCAGCCCCAGCATTTT
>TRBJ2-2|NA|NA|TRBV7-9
CASSPTQAGLAVTGELFF
TGTGCCAGCAGCCCTACCCAGGCAGGTTTGGCGGTCACCGGGGAGCTGTTTTTT
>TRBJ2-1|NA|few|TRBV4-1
CASSPLETPGKIGEQFF
TGCGCCAGCAGCCCCCTGGAGACCCCCGGAAAAATAGGCGAGCAGTTCTTC
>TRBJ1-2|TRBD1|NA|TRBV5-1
CASSSLQGENGYTF
TGCGCCAGCAGCTCGCTACAGGGGGAGAATGGCTACACCTTC
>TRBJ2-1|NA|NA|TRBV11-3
CASSPGGTLSGNEQFF
TGTGCCAGCAGCCCAGGAGGGACTCTTTCTGGGAATGAGCAGTTCTTC
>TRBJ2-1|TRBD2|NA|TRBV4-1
CASSAAGLPFFGPGVNEQFF
TGCGCCAGCAGCGCCGCGGGACTACCGTTCTTTGGGCCTGGGGTCAATGAGCAGTTCTTC
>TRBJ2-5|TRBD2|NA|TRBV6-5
CASSYRASGNRETQYF
TGTGCCAGCAGTTACCGGGCTAGCGGGAATAGGGAGACCCAGTACTTC
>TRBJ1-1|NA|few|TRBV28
CASSFSEPLEAFF
TGTGCCAGCAGTTTCTCGGAGCCTCTGGAAGCTTTCTTT
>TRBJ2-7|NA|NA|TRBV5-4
CASSPVDEAGQYF
TGTGCCAGCAGCCCGGTAGACGAGGCCGGGCAGTACTTC
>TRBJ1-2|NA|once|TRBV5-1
CASSSLAYNVTF
TGCGCCAGCAGCTCTTTAGCATACAATGTCACCTTC
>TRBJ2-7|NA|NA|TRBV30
CAGYLNSGRPYEQYF
TGTGCCGGGTACTTAAATTCGGGGAGACCCTACGAGCAGTACTTC
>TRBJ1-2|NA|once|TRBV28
CASSVPPNYGYTF
TGTGCCAGCAGTGTTCCCCCTAACTATGGCTACACCTTC